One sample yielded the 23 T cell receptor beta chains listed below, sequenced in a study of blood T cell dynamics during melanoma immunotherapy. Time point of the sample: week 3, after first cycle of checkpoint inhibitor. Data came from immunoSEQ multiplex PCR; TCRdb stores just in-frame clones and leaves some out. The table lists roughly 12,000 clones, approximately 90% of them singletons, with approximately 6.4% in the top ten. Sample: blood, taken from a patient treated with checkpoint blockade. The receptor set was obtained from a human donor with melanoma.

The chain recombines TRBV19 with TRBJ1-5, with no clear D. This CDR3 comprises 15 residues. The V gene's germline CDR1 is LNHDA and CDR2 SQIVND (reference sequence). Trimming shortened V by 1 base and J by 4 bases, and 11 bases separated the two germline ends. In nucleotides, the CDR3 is TGTGCCAGTAGTATAGGTGGCAGACCTAATCAGCCCCAGCATTTT. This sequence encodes CASSIGGRPNQPQHF.

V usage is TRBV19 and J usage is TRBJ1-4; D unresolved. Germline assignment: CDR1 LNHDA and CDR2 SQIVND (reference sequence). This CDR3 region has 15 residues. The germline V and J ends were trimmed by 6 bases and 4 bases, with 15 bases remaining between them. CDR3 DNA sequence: TGTGCCAGTAGCGGCTTTTCGGACCTTAATGAAAAACTGTTTTTT. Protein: CASSGFSDLNEKLFF. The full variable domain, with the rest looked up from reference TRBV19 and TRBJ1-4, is DGGITQSPKYLFRKEGQNVTLSCEQNLNHDAMYWYRQDPGQGLRLIYYSQIVNDFQKGDIAEGYSVSREKKESFPLTVTSAQKNPTAFYLCASSGFSDLNEKLFFGSGTQLSVL.

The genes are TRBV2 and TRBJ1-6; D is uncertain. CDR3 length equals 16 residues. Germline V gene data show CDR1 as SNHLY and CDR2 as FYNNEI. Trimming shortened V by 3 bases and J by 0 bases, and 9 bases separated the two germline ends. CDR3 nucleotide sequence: TGTGCCAGCAGTGATCGAGGGAGCTCCTATAATTCACCCCTCCACTTT. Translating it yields CASSDRGSSYNSPLHF.

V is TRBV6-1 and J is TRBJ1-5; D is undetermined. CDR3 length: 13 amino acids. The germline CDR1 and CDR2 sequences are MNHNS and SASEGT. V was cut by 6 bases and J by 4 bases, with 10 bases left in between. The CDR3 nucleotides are TGTGCCAGCAGGGAGATGCTTAATCAGCCCCAGCATTTT. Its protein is CASREMLNQPQHF.

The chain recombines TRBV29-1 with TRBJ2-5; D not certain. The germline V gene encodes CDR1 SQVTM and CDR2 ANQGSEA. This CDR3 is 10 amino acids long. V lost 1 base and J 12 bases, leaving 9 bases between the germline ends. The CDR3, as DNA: TGCAGCGTTGAAGTCTCGGCAGAGTACTTC. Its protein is CSVEVSAEYF.

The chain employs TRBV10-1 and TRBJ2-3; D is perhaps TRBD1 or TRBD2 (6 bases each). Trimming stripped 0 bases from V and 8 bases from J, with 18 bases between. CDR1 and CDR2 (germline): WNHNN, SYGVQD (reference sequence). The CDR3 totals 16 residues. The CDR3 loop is CASSESEGGPSFTQYF. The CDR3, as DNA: TGCGCCAGCAGTGAGTCAGAAGGGGGGCCGAGTTTTACGCAGTATTTT.

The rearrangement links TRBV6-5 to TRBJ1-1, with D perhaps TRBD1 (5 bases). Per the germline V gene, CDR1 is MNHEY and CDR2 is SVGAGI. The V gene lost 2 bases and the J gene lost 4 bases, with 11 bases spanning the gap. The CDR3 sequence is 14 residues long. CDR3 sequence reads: CASSYRGLGTEAFF. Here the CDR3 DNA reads TGTGCCAGCAGTTACCGGGGACTAGGCACTGAAGCTTTCTTT.

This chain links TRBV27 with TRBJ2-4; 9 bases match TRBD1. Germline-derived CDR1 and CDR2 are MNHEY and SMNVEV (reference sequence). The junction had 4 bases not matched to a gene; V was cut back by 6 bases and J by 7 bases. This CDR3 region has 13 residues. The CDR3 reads CASRADRGNIQYF. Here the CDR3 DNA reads TGTGCCAGCAGGGCGGACAGGGGTAACATTCAGTACTTC.

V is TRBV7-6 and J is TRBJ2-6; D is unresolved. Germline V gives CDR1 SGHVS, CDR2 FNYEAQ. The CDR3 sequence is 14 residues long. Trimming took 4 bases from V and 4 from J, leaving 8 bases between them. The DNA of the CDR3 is TGTGCCAGCAGCTCCGAATTCGGGGCCAACGTCCTGACTTTC. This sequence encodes CASSSEFGANVLTF.

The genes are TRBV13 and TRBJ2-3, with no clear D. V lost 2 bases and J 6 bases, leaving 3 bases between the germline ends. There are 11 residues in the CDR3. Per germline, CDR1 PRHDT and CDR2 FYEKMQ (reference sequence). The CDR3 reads CASSLWDTQYF. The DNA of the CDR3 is TGTGCCAGCAGCTTATGGGATACGCAGTATTTT.

DNA of the CDR3: TGTGCCAGTAGTATAGATACGGTTGGGGGAGGCGAGACCCAGTACTTC. Its protein product is CASSIDTVGGGETQYF. This chain connects TRBV19 to TRBJ2-5; maybe TRBD2 (6 bases). The CDR3 loop spans 16 amino acids. In germline, CDR1 is LNHDA, CDR2 SQIVND (reference sequence). Trimming took off 0 bases at V and 5 bases at J, with 16 bases between the two ends.

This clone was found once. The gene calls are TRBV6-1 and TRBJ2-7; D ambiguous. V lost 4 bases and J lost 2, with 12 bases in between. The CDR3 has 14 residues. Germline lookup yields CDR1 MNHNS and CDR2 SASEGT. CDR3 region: CASSVTDLAYEQYF. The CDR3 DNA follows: TGTGCCAGCAGTGTAACGGACCTGGCCTACGAGCAGTACTTC.

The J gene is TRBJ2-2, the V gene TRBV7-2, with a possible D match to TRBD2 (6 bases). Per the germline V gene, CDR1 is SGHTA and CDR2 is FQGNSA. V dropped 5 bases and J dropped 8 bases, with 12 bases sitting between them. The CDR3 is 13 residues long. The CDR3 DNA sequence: TGTGCCAGCAGCCGTAGCGGTTGGGGGGAGCTGTTTTTT. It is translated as CASSRSGWGELFF. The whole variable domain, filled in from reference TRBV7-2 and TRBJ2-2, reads GAGVSQSPSNKVTEKGKDVELRCDPISGHTALYWYRQSLGQGLEFLIYFQGNSAPDKSGLPSDRFSAERTGGSVSTLTIQRTQQEDSAVYLCASSRSGWGELFFGEGSRLTVL.

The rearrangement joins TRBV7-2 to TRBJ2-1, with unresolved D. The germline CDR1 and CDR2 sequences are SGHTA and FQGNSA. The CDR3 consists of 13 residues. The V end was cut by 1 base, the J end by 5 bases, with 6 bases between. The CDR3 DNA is TGTGCCAGCAGCTTAGGACCAAACAATGAGCAGTTCTTC. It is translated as CASSLGPNNEQFF.

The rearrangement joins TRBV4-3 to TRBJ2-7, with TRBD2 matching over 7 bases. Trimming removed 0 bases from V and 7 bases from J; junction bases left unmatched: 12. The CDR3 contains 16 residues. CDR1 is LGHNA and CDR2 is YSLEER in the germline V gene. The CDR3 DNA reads TGCGCCAGCAGCCAAGATAGCGACGGGGGGTTTCGGGAGCAGTACTTC. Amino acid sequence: CASSQDSDGGFREQYF.

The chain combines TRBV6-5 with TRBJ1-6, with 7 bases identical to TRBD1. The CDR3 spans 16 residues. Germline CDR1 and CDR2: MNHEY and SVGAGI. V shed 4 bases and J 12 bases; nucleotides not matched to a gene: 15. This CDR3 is CASSSPGTVPPGPLHF. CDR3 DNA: TGTGCCAGCAGTTCGCCTGGGACAGTCCCGCCTGGACCCCTCCACTTT.

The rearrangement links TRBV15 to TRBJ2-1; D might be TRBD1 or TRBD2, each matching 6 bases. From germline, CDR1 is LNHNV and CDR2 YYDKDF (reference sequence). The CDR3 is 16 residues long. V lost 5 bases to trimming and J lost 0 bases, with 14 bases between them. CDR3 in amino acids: CATSGGGLRSYNEQFF. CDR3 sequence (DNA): TGTGCCACCAGCGGAGGGGGTTTGCGCTCCTACAATGAGCAGTTCTTC.

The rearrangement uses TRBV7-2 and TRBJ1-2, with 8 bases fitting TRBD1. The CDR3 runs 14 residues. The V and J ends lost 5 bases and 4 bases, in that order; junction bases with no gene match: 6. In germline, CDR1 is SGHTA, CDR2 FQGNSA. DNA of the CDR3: TGTGCCAGCAGCCCCCAGGGGGCGGTCTATGGCTACACCTTC. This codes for CASSPQGAVYGYTF.

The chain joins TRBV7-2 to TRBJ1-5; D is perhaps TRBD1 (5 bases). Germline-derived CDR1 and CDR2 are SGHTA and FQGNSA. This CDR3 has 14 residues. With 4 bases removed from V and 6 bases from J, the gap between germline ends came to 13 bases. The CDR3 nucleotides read TGTGCCAGCAGCTCGAAAACTGGGGGTCAGCCCCAGCATTTT. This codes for CASSSKTGGQPQHF.

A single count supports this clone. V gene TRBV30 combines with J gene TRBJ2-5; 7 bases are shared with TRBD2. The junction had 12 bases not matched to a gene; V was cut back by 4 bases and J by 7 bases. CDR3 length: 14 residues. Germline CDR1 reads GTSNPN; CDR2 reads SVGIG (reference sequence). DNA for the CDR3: TGTGCCTGGATCCCGACTAGCTCCCCTGGGACCCAGTACTTC. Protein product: CAWIPTSSPGTQYF.

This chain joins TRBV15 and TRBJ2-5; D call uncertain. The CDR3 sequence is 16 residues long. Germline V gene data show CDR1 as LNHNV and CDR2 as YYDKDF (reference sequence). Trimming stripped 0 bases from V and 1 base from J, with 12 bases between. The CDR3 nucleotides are TGTGCCACCAGCAGAGATCGCTCGACACCCCAAGAGACCCAGTACTTC. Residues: CATSRDRSTPQETQYF.

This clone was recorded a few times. CDR3 residues: CASSPQARSTNEKLFF. The CDR3 DNA sequence: TGCGCCAGCAGCCCGCAGGCACGGTCAACTAATGAAAAACTGTTTTTT. The J gene is TRBJ1-4, the V gene TRBV4-3; D ambiguous. Germline CDR1 LGHNA, CDR2 YSLEER. The CDR3 runs to 16 residues. The germline V and J ends were trimmed by 4 bases and 0 bases, with 12 bases remaining between them.

Written as DNA, the CDR3 is TGTGCCTGGACCGACTGGTGGGGGACTGAAGCTTTCTTT. Amino acids: CAWTDWWGTEAFF. This sequence joins TRBV30 and TRBJ1-1; D is possibly TRBD1 (5 bases). This CDR3 region has 13 residues. Germline CDR1 and CDR2: GTSNPN and SVGIG (reference sequence). Trimming removed 4 bases at V and 5 bases at J, with 14 bases between.